What follows describes a single T cell receptor (beta chain). What it binds is unknown. One entry per CDR3 protein, called by TCRdb with MiXCR from the reads. The data contain 300,000 to 450,000 distinct CDR3 sequences, around a sixth of them singletons. This specimen belongs to a study of T cell repertoires in cytomegalovirus infection. Turning to the study itself: A matching HLA type, together with CMV infection, was signaled by public TCR beta signatures.

Germline-derived CDR1 and CDR2 are LNHDA and SQIVND (reference sequence). The CDR3 is made up of 13 amino acids. V was clipped by 2 bases and J by 6 bases, with 8 bases between them. Study-wide findings and caveats: Summed frequency of shared TCR beta families picked out CMV carriers who also had the relevant HLA.

Sequencing was carried out using PBMCs. The TCR sequence derives from a human donor in good health (CMV status not recorded). Some clones in this sample may be carry-over from other donors' samples. The chain carries TRBV19 and TRBJ1-5, with D possibly matching TRBD1 (5 bases). The CDR3 protein is CASSISQGQPQHF. DNA for the CDR3: TGTGCCAGTAGTATATCCCAGGGTCAGCCCCAGCATTTT.